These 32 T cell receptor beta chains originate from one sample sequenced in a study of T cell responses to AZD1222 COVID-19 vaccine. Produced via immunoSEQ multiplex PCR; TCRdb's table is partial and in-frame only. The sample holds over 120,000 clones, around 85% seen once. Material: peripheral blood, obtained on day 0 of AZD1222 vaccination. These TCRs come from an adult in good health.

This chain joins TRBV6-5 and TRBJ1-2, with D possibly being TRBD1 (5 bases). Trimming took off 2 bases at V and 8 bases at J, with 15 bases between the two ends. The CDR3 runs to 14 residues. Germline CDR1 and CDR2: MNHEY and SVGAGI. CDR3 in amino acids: CASSYLGETGGYTF. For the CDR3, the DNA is TGTGCCAGCAGTTACCTAGGGGAAACGGGAGGCTACACCTTC.

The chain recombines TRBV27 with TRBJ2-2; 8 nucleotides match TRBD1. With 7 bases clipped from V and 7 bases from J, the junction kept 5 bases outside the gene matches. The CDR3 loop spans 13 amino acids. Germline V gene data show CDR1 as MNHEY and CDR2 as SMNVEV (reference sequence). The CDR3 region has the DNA TGTGCCAGCAACCAGGGGGCCGTCGGGGAGCTGTTTTTT. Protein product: CASNQGAVGELFF.

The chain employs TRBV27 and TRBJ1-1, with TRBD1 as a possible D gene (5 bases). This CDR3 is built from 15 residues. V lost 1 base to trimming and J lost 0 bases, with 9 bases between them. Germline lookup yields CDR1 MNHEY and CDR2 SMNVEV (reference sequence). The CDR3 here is CASSLLTAMNTEAFF. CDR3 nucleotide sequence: TGTGCCAGCAGTTTATTGACAGCGATGAACACTGAAGCTTTCTTT.

CDR3 region: CASSLKGGYYNSPLHF. In DNA form, the CDR3 reads TGTGCCAGCAGTTTGAAGGGCGGATACTATAATTCACCCCTCCACTTT. The V gene is TRBV27, the J gene TRBJ1-6; D gene unclear. Germline V gene sequence: CDR1 MNHEY, CDR2 SMNVEV (reference sequence). The length of the CDR3 is 16 residues. Trimming shortened V by 3 bases and J by 3 bases, and 12 bases separated the two germline ends.

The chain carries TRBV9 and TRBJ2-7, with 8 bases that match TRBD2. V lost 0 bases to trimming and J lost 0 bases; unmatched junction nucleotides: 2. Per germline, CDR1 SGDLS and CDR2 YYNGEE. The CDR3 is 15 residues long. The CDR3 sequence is CASSVGLASSYEQYF. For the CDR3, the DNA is TGTGCCAGCAGCGTAGGACTAGCGAGCTCCTACGAGCAGTACTTC. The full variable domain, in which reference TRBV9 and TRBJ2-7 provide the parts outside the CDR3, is DSGVTQTPKHLITATGQRVTLRCSPRSGDLSVYWYQQSLDQGLQFLIQYYNGEERAKGNILERFSAQQFPDLHSELNLSSLELGDSALYFCASSVGLASSYEQYFGPGTRLTVT.

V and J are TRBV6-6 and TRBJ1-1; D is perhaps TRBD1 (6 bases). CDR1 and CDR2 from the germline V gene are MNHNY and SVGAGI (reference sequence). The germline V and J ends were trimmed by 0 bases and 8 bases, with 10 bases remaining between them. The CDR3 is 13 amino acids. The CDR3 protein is CASSYSHREEAFF. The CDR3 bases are TGTGCCAGCAGTTACTCGCACAGGGAGGAAGCTTTCTTT.

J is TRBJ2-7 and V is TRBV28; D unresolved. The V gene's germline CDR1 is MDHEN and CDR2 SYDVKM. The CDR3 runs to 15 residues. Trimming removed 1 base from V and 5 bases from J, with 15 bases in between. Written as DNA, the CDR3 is TGTGCCAGCAGTTTATCCTCCGGGTCTGGGGACGAGCAGTACTTC. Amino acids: CASSLSSGSGDEQYF.

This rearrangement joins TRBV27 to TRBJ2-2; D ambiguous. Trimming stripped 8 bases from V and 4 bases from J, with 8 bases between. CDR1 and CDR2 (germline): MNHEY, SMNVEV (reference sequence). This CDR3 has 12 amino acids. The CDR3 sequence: CASGWSTGELFF. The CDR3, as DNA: TGTGCCAGCGGTTGGAGCACCGGGGAGCTGTTTTTT.

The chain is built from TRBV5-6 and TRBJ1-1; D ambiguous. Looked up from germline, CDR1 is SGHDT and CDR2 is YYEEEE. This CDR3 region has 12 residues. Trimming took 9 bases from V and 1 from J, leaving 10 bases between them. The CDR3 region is CATQTANTEAFF. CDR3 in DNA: TGTGCCACCCAGACCGCGAACACTGAAGCTTTCTTT. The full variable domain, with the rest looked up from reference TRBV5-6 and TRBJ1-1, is DAGVTQSPTHLIKTRGQQVTLRCSPKSGHDTVSWYQQALGQGPQFIFQYYEEEERQRGNFPDRFSGHQFPNYSSELNVNALLLGDSALYLCATQTANTEAFFGQGTRLTVV.

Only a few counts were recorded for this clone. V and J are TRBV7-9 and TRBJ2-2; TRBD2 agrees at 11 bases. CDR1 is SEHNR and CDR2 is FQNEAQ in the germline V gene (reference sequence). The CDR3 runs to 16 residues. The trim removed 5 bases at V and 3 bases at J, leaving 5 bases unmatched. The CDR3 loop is CASSALAGEYTGELFF. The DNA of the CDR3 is TGTGCCAGCAGCGCACTAGCGGGAGAGTACACCGGGGAGCTGTTTTTT.

The CDR3 here is CASSAIPATGPYGYTF. CDR3 DNA: TGTGCCAGCAGCGCCATACCGGCTACAGGTCCCTATGGCTACACCTTC. V usage is TRBV9 and J usage is TRBJ1-2; tentatively, D is TRBD1 (5 bases). Germline CDR1 reads SGDLS; CDR2 reads YYNGEE. V shed 3 bases and J shed 4 bases, with 19 bases lying between them. The CDR3 length is 16 residues.

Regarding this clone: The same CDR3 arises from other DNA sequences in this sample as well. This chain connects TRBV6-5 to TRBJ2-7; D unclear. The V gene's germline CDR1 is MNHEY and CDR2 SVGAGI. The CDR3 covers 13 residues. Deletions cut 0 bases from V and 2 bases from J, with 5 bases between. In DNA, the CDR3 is TGTGCCAGCAGTTACTCCCTAGCCTACGAGCAGTACTTC. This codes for CASSYSLAYEQYF.

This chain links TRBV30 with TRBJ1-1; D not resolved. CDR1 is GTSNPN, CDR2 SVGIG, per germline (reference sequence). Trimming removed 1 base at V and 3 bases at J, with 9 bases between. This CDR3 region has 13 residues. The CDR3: CAWSGSLYTEAFF. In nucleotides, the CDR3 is TGTGCCTGGAGTGGGAGTTTGTACACTGAAGCTTTCTTT.

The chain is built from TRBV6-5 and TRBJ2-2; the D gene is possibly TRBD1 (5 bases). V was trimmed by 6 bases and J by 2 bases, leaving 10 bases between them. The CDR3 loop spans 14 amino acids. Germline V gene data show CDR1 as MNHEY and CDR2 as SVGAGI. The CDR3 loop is CASSREPNTGELFF. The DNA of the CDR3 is TGTGCCAGCAGCAGGGAACCCAACACCGGGGAGCTGTTTTTT.

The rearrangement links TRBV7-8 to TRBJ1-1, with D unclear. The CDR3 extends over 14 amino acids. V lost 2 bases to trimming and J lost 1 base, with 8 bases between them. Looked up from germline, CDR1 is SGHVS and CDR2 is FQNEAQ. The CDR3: CASSLTAGNTEAFF. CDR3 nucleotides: TGTGCCAGCAGCTTAACGGCAGGGAACACTGAAGCTTTCTTT.

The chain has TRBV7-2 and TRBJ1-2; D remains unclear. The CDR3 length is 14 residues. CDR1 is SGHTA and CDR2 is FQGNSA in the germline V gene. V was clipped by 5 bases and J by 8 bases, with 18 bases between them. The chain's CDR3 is CASSPEFSMRGYTF. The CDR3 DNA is TGTGCCAGCAGCCCGGAATTTTCGATGAGAGGCTACACCTTC.

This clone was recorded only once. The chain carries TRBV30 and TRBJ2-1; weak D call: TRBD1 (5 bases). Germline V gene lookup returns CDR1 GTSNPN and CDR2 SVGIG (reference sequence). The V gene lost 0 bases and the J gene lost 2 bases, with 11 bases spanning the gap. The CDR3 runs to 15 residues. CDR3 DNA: TGTGCCTGGAGTGTTAAGACAGTTGCCTACAATGAGCAGTTCTTC. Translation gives CAWSVKTVAYNEQFF.

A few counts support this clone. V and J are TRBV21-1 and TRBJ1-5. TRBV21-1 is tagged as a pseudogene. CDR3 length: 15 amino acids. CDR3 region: CASSKGRKSNQPQHF. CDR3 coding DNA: TGTGCCAGCAGCAAAGGGAGGAAAAGCAATCAGCCCCAGCATTTT.

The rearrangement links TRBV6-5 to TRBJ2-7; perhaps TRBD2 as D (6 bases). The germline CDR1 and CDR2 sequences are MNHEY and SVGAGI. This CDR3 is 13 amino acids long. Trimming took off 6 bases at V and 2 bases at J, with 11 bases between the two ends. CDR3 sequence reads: CASRRAGTYEQYF. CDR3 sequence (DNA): TGTGCCAGCAGAAGAGCGGGTACCTACGAGCAGTACTTC.

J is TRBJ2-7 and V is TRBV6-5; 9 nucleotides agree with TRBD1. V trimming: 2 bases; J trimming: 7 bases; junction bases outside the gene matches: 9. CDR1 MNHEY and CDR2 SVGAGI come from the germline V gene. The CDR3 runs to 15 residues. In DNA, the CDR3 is TGTGCCAGCAGTTACCCCGGACAGGGGATCGTGGAGCAGTACTTC. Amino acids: CASSYPGQGIVEQYF.

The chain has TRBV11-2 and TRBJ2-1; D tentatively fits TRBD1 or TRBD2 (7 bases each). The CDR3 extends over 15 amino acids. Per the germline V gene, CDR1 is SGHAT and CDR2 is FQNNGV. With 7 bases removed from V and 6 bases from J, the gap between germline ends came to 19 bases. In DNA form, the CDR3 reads TGTGCCAGCACCAGGGGGGAGGGCCGGGTCAATGAGCAGTTCTTC. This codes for CASTRGEGRVNEQFF.

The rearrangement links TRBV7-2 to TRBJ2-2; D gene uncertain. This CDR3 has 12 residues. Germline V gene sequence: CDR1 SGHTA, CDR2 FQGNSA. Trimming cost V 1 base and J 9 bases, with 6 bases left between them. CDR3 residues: CASSLVVWELFF. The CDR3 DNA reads TGTGCCAGCAGCTTAGTCGTGTGGGAGCTGTTTTTT.

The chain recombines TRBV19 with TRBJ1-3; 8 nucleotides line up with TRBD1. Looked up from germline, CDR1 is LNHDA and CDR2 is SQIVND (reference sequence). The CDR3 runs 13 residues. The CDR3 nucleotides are TGTGCTGGAGGACAGGGCCCTGGAAACACCATATATTTT. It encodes CAGGQGPGNTIYF. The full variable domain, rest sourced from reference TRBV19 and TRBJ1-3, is DGGITQSPKYLFRKEGQNVTLSCEQNLNHDAMYWYRQDPGQGLRLIYYSQIVNDFQKGDIAEGYSVSREKKESFPLTVTSAQKNPTAFYLCAGGQGPGNTIYFGEGSWLTVV.

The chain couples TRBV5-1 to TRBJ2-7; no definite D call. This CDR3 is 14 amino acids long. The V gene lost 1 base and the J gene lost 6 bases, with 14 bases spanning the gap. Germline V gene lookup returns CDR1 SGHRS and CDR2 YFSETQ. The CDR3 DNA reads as TGCGCCAGCAGCTTGTACGACTCGGGCGGCGAGCAGTACTTC. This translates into CASSLYDSGGEQYF.

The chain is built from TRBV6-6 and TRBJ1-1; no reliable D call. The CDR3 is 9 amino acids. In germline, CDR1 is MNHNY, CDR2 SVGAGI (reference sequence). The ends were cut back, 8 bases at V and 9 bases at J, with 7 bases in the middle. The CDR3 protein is CASGEKAFF. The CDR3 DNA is TGTGCCAGCGGGGAAAAAGCTTTCTTT.

The CDR3 here is CASSFSPTGGALSTQYF. DNA for the CDR3: TGTGCCAGCAGCTTTAGCCCCACCGGGGGGGCACTCAGTACGCAGTATTTT. The chain carries TRBV9 and TRBJ2-3; TRBD2 matches at 8 bases. Germline V gene lookup returns CDR1 SGDLS and CDR2 YYNGEE. The junction had 18 bases not matched to a gene; V was cut back by 4 bases and J by 8 bases. CDR3 length: 17 residues.

Here the CDR3 reads CSVLGTTNEKLFF. For the CDR3, the DNA is TGCAGCGTGTTGGGGACAACTAATGAAAAACTGTTTTTT. The V call is TRBV29-1, the J call TRBJ1-4, with D uncertain. V was shortened by 6 bases and J by 0 bases, with 8 bases between the two germline ends. From germline, CDR1 is SQVTM and CDR2 ANQGSEA. CDR3 length equals 13 residues. The whole variable domain, filled in from reference TRBV29-1 and TRBJ1-4, reads SAVISQKPSRDICQRGTSLTIQCQVDSQVTMMFWYRQQPGQSLTLIATANQGSEATYESGFVIDKFPISRPNLTFSTLTVSNMSPEDSSIYLCSVLGTTNEKLFFGSGTQLSVL.

The CDR3 region has the DNA TGTGCCAGCAGTGAAATGGACTCAGGGGGCGGAGAAAAACTGTTTTTT. Translated: CASSEMDSGGGEKLFF. The chain links TRBV2 to TRBJ1-4; 8 bases fit TRBD1. Trimming cost V 2 bases and J 8 bases; bases outside gene matches: 10. Germline values: CDR1 SNHLY, CDR2 FYNNEI. This CDR3 is 16 amino acids long.

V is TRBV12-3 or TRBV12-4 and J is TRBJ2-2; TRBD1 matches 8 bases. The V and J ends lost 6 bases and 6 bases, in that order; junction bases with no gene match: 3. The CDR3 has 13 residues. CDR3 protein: CASRRTGSGELFF. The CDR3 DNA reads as TGTGCCAGCAGGAGGACAGGGTCCGGGGAGCTGTTTTTT.

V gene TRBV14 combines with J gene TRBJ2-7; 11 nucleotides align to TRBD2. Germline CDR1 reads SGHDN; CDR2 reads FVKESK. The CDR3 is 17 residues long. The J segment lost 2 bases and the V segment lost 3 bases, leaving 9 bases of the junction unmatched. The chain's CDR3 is CASSQGILAGEPYEQYF. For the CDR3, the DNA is TGTGCCAGCAGCCAGGGCATACTAGCGGGAGAACCCTACGAGCAGTACTTC.

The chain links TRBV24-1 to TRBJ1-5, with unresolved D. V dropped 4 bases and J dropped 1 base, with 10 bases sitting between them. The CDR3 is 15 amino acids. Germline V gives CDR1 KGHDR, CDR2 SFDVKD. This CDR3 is CATSDGPGSNQPQHF. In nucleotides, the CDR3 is TGTGCCACCAGTGACGGCCCGGGGAGCAATCAGCCCCAGCATTTT.

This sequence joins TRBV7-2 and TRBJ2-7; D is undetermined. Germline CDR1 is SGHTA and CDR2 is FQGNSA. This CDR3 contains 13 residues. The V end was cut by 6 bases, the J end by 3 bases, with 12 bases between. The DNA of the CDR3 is TGTGCCAGCAGGAACTTACAGAGCTACGAGCAGTACTTC. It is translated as CASRNLQSYEQYF.